The present TCR beta chain was sequenced within a study of OX40 agonist ivuxolimab in advanced cancers. Study overall: The diagnoses of dose-escalation patients were hepatocellular carcinoma, melanoma, renal cell or head and neck cancer. Those enrolled were roughly 85% male, with a mean age of about 60 years and ages from about 20 to 85.

Clones were sequenced by immunoSEQ multiplex PCR, and TCRdb holds only the in-frame ones, with some missing. The data show some 81,000 clones, roughly 85% seen once. Deletions cut 3 bases from V and 10 bases from J, with 13 bases between. CDR1 is LGHNA, CDR2 YNFKEQ, per germline. This CDR3 has 13 amino acids. The sample here was CD4+ or CD8+ T cells sorted from blood, taken in a trial of the OX40 agonist ivuxolimab. The sequence came from an adult with an advanced solid tumor such as melanoma, head and neck, liver or kidney cancer. V is TRBV4-2 and J is TRBJ2-1; unclear D gene. CDR3 protein: CASSQDLLTEQFF. DNA for the CDR3: TGTGCCAGCAGCCAGGACCTCCTAACAGAGCAGTTCTTC.